Listed here are 22 T cell receptor beta chains from one sample, sequenced in a study of blood T cell repertoires in COVID-19. The method was immunoSEQ multiplex PCR; TCRdb's version includes in-frame clones alone and lacks a portion of them. The sample has 35,000 to 45,000 clones; around 75% are singletons. The source material was peripheral blood. These receptor sequences come from an elderly man with acute or convalescent COVID-19.

This clone has a handful of counts. This rearrangement joins TRBV21-1 to TRBJ1-4; the D call of TRBD1 is as the table states it, not checked on the DNA. TRBV21-1 is annotated as a pseudogene. The CDR3 runs to 18 residues. The CDR3 DNA sequence: TGTGCCAGCAGCAAAGTGGTTGACAGCCCTCCAACTAATGAAAAACTGTTTTTT. Protein sequence: CASSKVVDSPPTNEKLFF.

CDR3 residues: CASSQAGTGSSYEQYF. CDR3 sequence (DNA): TGTGCCAGCAGCCAAGCCGGGACAGGGAGTTCCTACGAGCAGTACTTC. The chain employs TRBV3-1 (or the pseudogene TRBV3-2) and TRBJ2-7, with 9 bases fitting TRBD1. In germline, CDR1 is LGHDT, CDR2 YNNKEL (reference sequence). The V segment lost 1 base and the J segment 1 base; nucleotides outside the gene matches: 5. This CDR3 region has 16 residues.

The chain links TRBV24-1 to TRBJ2-5; 8 bases align to TRBD1. There are 15 residues in the CDR3. Germline V gene lookup returns CDR1 KGHDR and CDR2 SFDVKD. With 0 bases clipped from V and 3 bases from J, the junction kept 2 bases outside the gene matches. The CDR3 protein is CATSDLLDREETQYF. The CDR3 bases are TGTGCCACCAGTGATTTGCTGGACAGGGAAGAGACCCAGTACTTC.

In this sample, this clone turned up once. The CDR3 reads CASSRGHTYTDTQYF. CDR3 DNA: TGTGCCAGCAGTCGCGGGCACACCTACACAGATACGCAGTATTTT. The V gene is TRBV6-2 or TRBV6-3, the J gene TRBJ2-3, with D perhaps matching TRBD2 (5 bases). Trimming stripped 5 bases from V and 2 bases from J, with 14 bases between. Germline V CDR1 and CDR2: MNHEY, SVGEGT. The CDR3 loop spans 15 amino acids.

The chain carries TRBV6-5 and TRBJ2-1; D might be TRBD2 (5 bases). CDR1 is MNHEY, CDR2 SVGAGI, per germline. CDR3 length equals 16 residues. Trimming stripped 0 bases from V and 8 bases from J, with 17 bases between. The CDR3 loop reads CASSYSIGGPAHEQFF. CDR3 DNA: TGTGCCAGCAGTTACTCGATCGGAGGACCCGCACATGAGCAGTTCTTC.

This clone was observed at least ten times. The chain couples TRBV27 to TRBJ2-5; 7 bases match TRBD2. Germline CDR1 reads MNHEY; CDR2 reads SMNVEV (reference sequence). The CDR3 contains 14 residues. Losses at the gene ends were 8 bases for V and 1 base for J; bases not matched to a gene: 7. The CDR3 coding sequence is TGTGCCAGCCTAAACGGGGGGACCCAAGAGACCCAGTACTTC. It codes for CASLNGGTQETQYF.

The rearrangement links TRBV19 to TRBJ2-1; 7 bases fit TRBD2. V dropped 5 bases and J dropped 9; count of bases not matched to a gene: 7. The CDR3 has 13 amino acids. From germline, CDR1 is LNHDA and CDR2 SQIVND (reference sequence). The CDR3 DNA reads as TGTGCCAGTAGTTGGACTAGTAGAAGTGAGCAGTTCTTC. This translates into CASSWTSRSEQFF.

The V call is TRBV28, the J call TRBJ1-6; TRBD1 matches 7 bases. The ends lost 8 bases at V and 10 bases at J; junction bases unmatched: 14. The CDR3 spans 15 residues. Germline assignment: CDR1 MDHEN and CDR2 SYDVKM. This chain's CDR3 is CASSKLTGTTSPLHF. CDR3 DNA: TGTGCCAGCTCTAAACTGACAGGGACAACCTCACCCCTCCACTTT. Combining the CDR3 with reference TRBV28 and TRBJ1-6 gives the whole variable domain DVKVTQSSRYLVKRTGEKVFLECVQDMDHENMFWYRQDPGLGLRLIYFSYDVKMKEKGDIPEGYSVSREKKERFSLILESASTNQTSMYLCASSKLTGTTSPLHFGNGTRLTVT.

This chain connects TRBV6-5 to TRBJ2-7, with a possible D match to TRBD2 (5 bases). The V gene's germline CDR1 is MNHEY and CDR2 SVGAGI. V was pared by 4 bases and J by 1 base, with 11 bases between. This CDR3 contains 14 residues. This CDR3 reads CASSSSIKSYEQYF. In DNA form, the CDR3 reads TGTGCCAGCAGTTCTAGCATAAAGTCCTACGAGCAGTACTTC.

The chain carries TRBV2 and TRBJ1-4; 11 nucleotides align to TRBD1. Unmatched junction bases numbered 4, after V lost 4 bases and J lost 6 bases. The CDR3 consists of 15 residues. Germline V gene lookup returns CDR1 SNHLY and CDR2 FYNNEI. CDR3 nucleotide sequence: TGTGCCAGCAGTGGAAGGACAGGGGGCTATGAAAAACTGTTTTTT. The encoded protein is CASSGRTGGYEKLFF.

The V and J genes are TRBV6-5 and TRBJ1-6, with 10 bases that match TRBD1. V dropped 0 bases and J dropped 7; count of bases not matched to a gene: 3. The CDR3 spans 16 residues. Germline lookup yields CDR1 MNHEY and CDR2 SVGAGI. This CDR3 reads CASSYSDRGQNSPLHF. CDR3 DNA: TGTGCCAGCAGTTACTCTGACAGGGGGCAGAATTCACCCCTCCACTTT.

The chain carries TRBV25-1 and TRBJ2-1, with TRBD2 as a possible D gene (6 bases). Germline lookup yields CDR1 MGHDK and CDR2 SYGVNS. Trimming stripped 0 bases from V and 4 bases from J, with 10 bases between. This CDR3 is 15 amino acids long. The chain's CDR3 is CASSEYAGKYNEQFF. DNA for the CDR3: TGTGCCAGCAGTGAATATGCGGGAAAGTACAATGAGCAGTTCTTC. Based on the CDR3 plus reference TRBV25-1 and TRBJ2-1, the full variable domain is EADIYQTPRYLVIGTGKKITLECSQTMGHDKMYWYQQDPGMELHLIHYSYGVNSTEKGDLSSESTVSRIRTEHFPLTLESARPSHTSQYLCASSEYAGKYNEQFFGPGTRLTVL.

The rearrangement links TRBV6-5 to TRBJ2-1, with 8 bases fitting TRBD2. Losses at the gene ends were 0 bases for V and 9 bases for J; bases not matched to a gene: 7. Germline V gene data show CDR1 as MNHEY and CDR2 as SVGAGI. The CDR3 is 15 amino acids. The CDR3, as DNA: TGTGCCAGCAGTTACTCGGATGCGGGAGGAGGTGAGCAGTTCTTC. Residues: CASSYSDAGGGEQFF.

This sequence joins TRBV21-1 and TRBJ2-3; whether TRBD2, the table's D call, matches the DNA was not checked. TRBV21-1 is tagged as a pseudogene. CDR3 length: 11 amino acids. The CDR3 DNA sequence: TGTGCCAGCAACTATACAGATACGCAGTATTTT. This encodes CASNYTDTQYF.

The genes are TRBV24-1 and TRBJ2-1; 8 nucleotides match TRBD2. V shed 4 bases and J 1 base; nucleotides not matched to a gene: 17. In germline, CDR1 is KGHDR, CDR2 SFDVKD. The CDR3 runs 20 residues. The DNA for the CDR3 is TGTGCCACCAGTGACCCTTCGACTAGCGTAAGGACCCTGTCCTACAATGAGCAGTTCTTC. This gives the protein CATSDPSTSVRTLSYNEQFF.

There are a few counts of this clone. V usage is TRBV4-1 and J usage is TRBJ1-5; D is possibly TRBD1 (5 bases). With 5 bases removed from V and 3 bases from J, the gap between germline ends came to 11 bases. CDR3 size: 14 residues. In germline, CDR1 is MGHRA, CDR2 YSYEKL. DNA of the CDR3: TGCGCCAGCAGCTTGGACACCGTCAATCAGCCCCAGCATTTT. Amino acid sequence: CASSLDTVNQPQHF.

This clone was recorded once. This chain connects TRBV7-8 to TRBJ2-3; 9 nucleotides line up with TRBD2. CDR3 length: 17 amino acids. Germline assignment: CDR1 SGHVS and CDR2 FQNEAQ. V lost 3 bases and J lost 3; bases outside the gene matches: 10. The DNA of the CDR3 is TGTGCCAGCAGCTTGACCTATATAGCGGGAGCAACAGATACGCAGTATTTT. It translates to CASSLTYIAGATDTQYF.

The chain couples TRBV15 to TRBJ2-3, with 14 bases aligning to TRBD2. This CDR3 has 16 amino acids. The V and J ends lost 3 bases and 7 bases, in that order; junction bases with no gene match: 6. CDR1 LNHNV and CDR2 YYDKDF come from the germline V gene (reference sequence). The CDR3 coding sequence is TGTGCCACCAGCAGGATCGGGACTAGCGGGAGTTATACGCAGTATTTT. Translated: CATSRIGTSGSYTQYF. Full variable domain (missing parts from reference TRBV15 and TRBJ2-3): DAMVIQNPRYQVTQFGKPVTLSCSQTLNHNVMYWYQQKSSQAPKLLFHYYDKDFNNEADTPDNFQSRRPNTSFCFLDIRSPGLGDTAMYLCATSRIGTSGSYTQYFGPGTRLTVL.

The rearrangement joins TRBV9 to TRBJ2-1; 7 nucleotides align to TRBD2. This CDR3 spans 15 amino acids. Trimming took 1 base from V and 4 from J; bases not matched to a gene: 5. The germline V gene encodes CDR1 SGDLS and CDR2 YYNGEE. In nucleotides, the CDR3 is TGTGCCAGCAGCGTAACAGCGGGATCGTACAATGAGCAGTTCTTC. It codes for CASSVTAGSYNEQFF.

This chain links TRBV5-6 with TRBJ2-2; D remains unclear. The CDR3 extends over 15 amino acids. The germline gives CDR1 SGHDT, CDR2 YYEEEE. Trimming took off 1 base at V and 4 bases at J, with 11 bases between the two ends. The CDR3 DNA follows: TGTGCCAGCAGCTTGTATTCAACTGTCACCGGGGAGCTGTTTTTT. Amino acid sequence: CASSLYSTVTGELFF.

The V gene is TRBV10-3, the J gene TRBJ2-1; D is possibly TRBD2 (5 bases). The V end was cut by 0 bases, the J end by 4 bases, with 13 bases between. CDR1 ENHRY and CDR2 SYGVKD come from the germline V gene. The CDR3 runs 16 residues. CDR3 nucleotide sequence: TGTGCCATCAGTGAGTCGAAAGAGGGCCGGTACAATGAGCAGTTCTTC. Its protein product is CAISESKEGRYNEQFF.

The J gene is TRBJ2-3, the V gene TRBV24-1; 10 bases are shared with TRBD1. The V segment lost 3 bases and the J segment 0 bases; nucleotides outside the gene matches: 2. This CDR3 has 16 residues. Germline loops: CDR1 KGHDR, CDR2 SFDVKD. The CDR3 bases are TGTGCCACCAGTGATGGGACAGGGGCTAGCACAGATACGCAGTATTTT. Residues: CATSDGTGASTDTQYF.